Listed below are T cell receptor beta chains from one sample, sequenced in a study of T cells in Graves' hyperthyroidism and ophthalmopathy. A single record per CDR3 protein comes from TCRdb applying MiXCR to the multiplex PCR reads. The sample records hundreds of thousands of distinct CDR3 sequences, about 17% being singletons. The source material was blood. These receptors all stem from a woman aged 50 to 60 with Graves' hyperthyroidism that later progressed to Graves' ophthalmopathy. Each CDR3 is given with its conserved first and last residue. A D gene is named only where the DNA matches it firmly. Some rows have no size entry. The others give once, few or many, or a class for an expanded clone.

V gene	clone size	J gene	D gene	CDR3 protein	CDR3 DNA
TRBV5-1	few	TRBJ2-7	TRBD2	CASSLSPGLEVYEQYF	TGCGCCAGCAGTCTATCGCCGGGACTAGAGGTCTACGAGCAGTACTTC
TRBV10-3	few	TRBJ2-3	-	CAIRTGRGDTQYF	TGTGCCATCCGTACGGGTAGAGGAGATACGCAGTATTTT
TRBV5-6	-	TRBJ1-4	-	CASSLGGRYKLFF	TGTGCCAGCAGCTTGGGTGGCCGCTATAAACTGTTTTTT
TRBV18	many	TRBJ2-7	-	CASSPAGGEQYF	TGTGCCAGCTCACCGGCTGGAGGCGAGCAGTACTTC
TRBV29-1	few	TRBJ1-2	TRBD1	CSVEPRGRPYGYTF	TGCAGCGTGGAACCGAGGGGGCGTCCCTATGGCTACACCTTC
TRBV10-3	many	TRBJ1-1	TRBD1	CATIRGLGNTEAFF	TGTGCCACTATCAGGGGGCTAGGGAACACTGAAGCTTTCTTT
TRBV7-9	-	TRBJ1-5	-	CASSPTGTRGNQPQHF	TGTGCCAGCAGCCCTACAGGGACCCGGGGCAATCAGCCCCAGCATTTT
TRBV29-1	-	TRBJ1-5	-	CSVEDPTGNQPQHF	TGCAGCGTTGAAGATCCCACAGGCAATCAGCCCCAGCATTTT
TRBV9	-	TRBJ1-1	-	CASSHAGGFNTEAFF	TGTGCCAGCAGCCATGCGGGGGGGTTTAACACTGAAGCTTTCTTT
TRBV5-4	-	TRBJ2-2	-	CASSLDGGETGELFF	TGTGCCAGCAGCTTGGACGGGGGCGAGACCGGGGAGCTGTTTTTT
TRBV6-1	-	TRBJ1-6	-	CASSRDGSNSPLHF	TGTGCCAGCAGCCGGGACGGTTCTAATTCACCCCTCCACTTT
TRBV7-7	many	TRBJ1-2	-	CASSPLAHGINYGYTF	TGTGCTAGCAGCCCCTTAGCACACGGCATTAACTATGGCTACACCTTC
TRBV12-3/TRBV12-4	few	TRBJ2-2	TRBD2	CASSLQAGGANTGELFF	TGTGCCAGCAGTTTACAAGCGGGGGGGGCGAACACCGGGGAGCTGTTTTTT
TRBV20-1	-	TRBJ1-3	-	CSALRAAAGNTIYF	TGCAGTGCGCTTCGGGCTGCGGCTGGAAACACCATATATTTT
TRBV3-1	many	TRBJ1-5	-	CASSQGDISYQPQHF	TGTGCCAGCAGCCAAGGAGACATCAGCTATCAGCCCCAGCATTTT
TRBV12-5	many	TRBJ2-3	-	CASGLVGGEGTDTQYF	TGTGCTAGTGGTTTGGTTGGCGGGGAGGGCACAGATACGCAGTATTTT
TRBV6-1	few	TRBJ1-2	TRBD1	CASSYSPTGAGGYTF	TGTGCCAGCAGTTATTCCCCAACAGGGGCGGGGGGCTACACCTTC
TRBV9	-	TRBJ1-3	TRBD1	CASSKHRSGGAGNTIYF	TGTGCCAGCAGCAAACATCGATCAGGGGGGGCTGGAAACACCATATATTTT
TRBV11-2	many	TRBJ2-3	TRBD2	CASSLGRGGRNTQYF	TGTGCCAGCAGCTTAGGGCGGGGGGGCCGGAATACGCAGTATTTT
TRBV20-1	-	TRBJ2-1	-	CSAREAGSYNEQFF	TGCAGTGCTAGAGAGGCTGGCTCCTACAATGAGCAGTTCTTC
TRBV10-3	few	TRBJ2-5	TRBD2	CAIPWTSGGNQETQYF	TGTGCCATCCCCTGGACTAGCGGGGGGAATCAAGAGACCCAGTACTTC
TRBV7-8	-	TRBJ1-1	TRBD1	CASSADREDAEAFF	TGTGCCAGCAGCGCGGACAGGGAGGACGCTGAAGCTTTCTTT
TRBV5-1	-	TRBJ1-1	TRBD1	CASSLGQGGWEAFF	TGCGCCAGCAGCCTAGGACAGGGGGGTTGGGAAGCTTTCTTT
TRBV6-5	many	TRBJ2-1	TRBD1	CASSYLGQGVYNEQFF	TGTGCCAGCAGTTACTTGGGACAGGGGGTGTACAATGAGCAGTTCTTC
TRBV27	many	TRBJ2-5	-	CASSLLASLAQETQYF	TGTGCCAGCAGTTTATTGGCTAGCCTCGCTCAAGAGACCCAGTACTTC
TRBV2	many	TRBJ2-1	-	CASSAYRDNEQFF	TGTGCCAGCAGTGCGTATAGGGACAATGAGCAGTTCTTC
TRBV12-3/TRBV12-4	many	TRBJ1-5	-	CASRSAGIGNQPQHF	TGTGCCAGCAGATCAGCAGGTATCGGCAATCAGCCCCAGCATTTT
TRBV29-1	-	TRBJ1-1	-	CSVEDKKVTNTEAFF	TGCAGCGTTGAGGACAAGAAAGTCACGAACACTGAAGCTTTCTTT
TRBV11-2	many	TRBJ2-3	TRBD2	CASSPYGGLLTDTQYF	TGTGCCAGCAGCCCCTATGGGGGACTACTCACAGATACGCAGTATTTT
TRBV29-1	-	TRBJ1-4	-	CSVEDRFATNEKLFF	TGCAGCGTTGAAGACCGATTCGCAACTAATGAAAAACTGTTTTTT
TRBV19	-	TRBJ2-5	-	CASSRGGTGYQETQYF	TGTGCCAGTAGTAGGGGGGGGACAGGATACCAAGAGACCCAGTACTTC
TRBV7-3	many	TRBJ2-1	TRBD2	CASSLALGRTSYNEQFF	TGTGCCAGCAGCTTGGCCCTCGGCAGGACTAGCTACAATGAGCAGTTCTTC
TRBV9	few	TRBJ1-2	TRBD1	CASSSRTGAGYGYTF	TGTGCCAGCAGCTCCCGGACAGGGGCGGGCTATGGCTACACCTTC
TRBV30	many	TRBJ1-1	-	CAQTGQGGTEAFF	TGTGCCCAAACGGGGCAGGGAGGGACTGAAGCTTTCTTT
TRBV12-3/TRBV12-4	many	TRBJ2-7	TRBD1	CASSFTGVNEQYF	TGTGCCAGCAGTTTTACAGGGGTGAACGAGCAGTACTTC
TRBV12-3/TRBV12-4	few	TRBJ1-6	-	CASSLMGSNSPLHF	TGTGCCAGCAGTTTAATGGGAAGTAATTCACCCCTCCACTTT
TRBV6-5	few	TRBJ2-3	TRBD2	CASSYRTSGGSTDTQYF	TGTGCCAGCAGTTACCGGACTAGCGGGGGGAGCACAGATACGCAGTATTTT
TRBV7-9	-	TRBJ1-2	-	CASSLNPKDYGYTF	TGTGCCAGCAGCTTAAACCCCAAAGACTATGGCTACACCTTC
TRBV20-1	-	TRBJ2-1	-	CSARVGAGYNEQFF	TGCAGTGCTAGAGTGGGGGCCGGATACAATGAGCAGTTCTTC
TRBV5-1	many	TRBJ2-3	-	CASSLARDKSTDTQYF	TGCGCCAGCAGCTTGGCCCGGGACAAGAGCACAGATACGCAGTATTTT
TRBV7-9	many	TRBJ2-6	-	CASSLSGAGANVLTF	TGTGCCAGCAGCTTATCAGGGGCTGGGGCCAACGTCCTGACTTTC
TRBV12-3/TRBV12-4	few	TRBJ2-2	-	CASSQWTGELFF	TGTGCCAGCAGCCAGTGGACCGGGGAGCTGTTTTTT
TRBV12-3/TRBV12-4	-	TRBJ1-2	TRBD1	CASSTGQGNGTF	TGTGCCAGCAGTACGGGACAGGGCAATGGCACCTTC
TRBV20-1	many	TRBJ1-2	TRBD1	CSASRTGGASWTNYGYTF	TGCAGTGCTTCCCGGACAGGGGGCGCTTCTTGGACTAACTATGGCTACACCTTC
TRBV11-2	many	TRBJ1-1	TRBD1	CASSLTGWATEAFF	TGTGCCAGCAGCTTGACAGGGTGGGCCACTGAAGCTTTCTTT
TRBV5-1	-	TRBJ2-5	TRBD2	CASSLLPGLAGGHRETQYF	TGCGCCAGCAGCCTGCTCCCGGGACTAGCGGGGGGGCACCGAGAGACCCAGTACTTC
TRBV11-2	many	TRBJ1-1	-	CASSLGDQGGAFF	TGTGCCAGCAGCCTAGGAGACCAGGGAGGAGCTTTCTTT
TRBV27	-	TRBJ2-5	-	CASGGWETQYF	TGTGCCTCCGGGGGTTGGGAGACCCAGTACTTC
TRBV10-3	few	TRBJ1-2	-	CAIRGGGYGYTF	TGTGCCATCCGTGGGGGAGGGTATGGCTACACCTTC
TRBV15	-	TRBJ1-2	-	CATSRVGRGNYGYTF	TGTGCCACCAGCAGAGTAGGCAGGGGTAACTATGGCTACACCTTC
TRBV30	many	TRBJ1-2	-	CAWSQTESRGYTF	TGTGCCTGGAGTCAGACAGAATCGAGGGGCTACACCTTC
TRBV5-1	few	TRBJ2-5	TRBD2	CASSNRLAGGPETQYF	TGCGCCAGCAGCAATAGACTAGCGGGGGGGCCGGAGACCCAGTACTTC
TRBV4-1	-	TRBJ1-1	-	CASRLDTNTEAFF	TGCGCCAGCCGACTTGACACGAACACTGAAGCTTTCTTT
TRBV5-1	few	TRBJ1-3	-	CASSPTLGFGNTIYF	TGCGCCAGCAGCCCGACCCTGGGATTTGGAAACACCATATATTTT
TRBV7-2	many	TRBJ2-1	TRBD2	CASSLLAGGYNEQFF	TGTGCCAGCAGCCTCCTAGCGGGGGGCTACAATGAGCAGTTCTTC